This TCR beta chain derives from a study of cytomegalovirus exposure and HLA in healthy donors. In the case of this clone: Its cognate antigen is unknown.

General study results and limits: Testing in vitro showed a few CMV-associated chains specific for CMV antigens. In a later analysis, specific HLA alleles were associated with approximately 17,000 TCR beta sequences at a 0.05 false discovery rate.

A multiplex PCR was run with 60 Vbeta primers and 13 Jbeta primers. The table came from immunoSEQ multiplex PCR; TCRdb's copy has only in-frame clones and leaves some out. This sample carries about 150,000 clones, 84% of them seen once, and the ten largest clones take roughly 6.7%. Per the germline V gene, CDR1 is MNHEY and CDR2 is SVGAGI. The CDR3 is 13 amino acids. Germline trimming cut 6 bases from V and 7 bases from J; bases unmatched to any gene: 6. The source material was PBMCs. This chain joins TRBV6-5 and TRBJ1-2, with 9 bases identical to TRBD1. This TCR came from a middle-aged man in good health and CMV-seropositive. CDR3 DNA: TGTGCCAGCAGACAAACAGGGGGCCTTGGCTACACCTTC. Protein product: CASRQTGGLGYTF.